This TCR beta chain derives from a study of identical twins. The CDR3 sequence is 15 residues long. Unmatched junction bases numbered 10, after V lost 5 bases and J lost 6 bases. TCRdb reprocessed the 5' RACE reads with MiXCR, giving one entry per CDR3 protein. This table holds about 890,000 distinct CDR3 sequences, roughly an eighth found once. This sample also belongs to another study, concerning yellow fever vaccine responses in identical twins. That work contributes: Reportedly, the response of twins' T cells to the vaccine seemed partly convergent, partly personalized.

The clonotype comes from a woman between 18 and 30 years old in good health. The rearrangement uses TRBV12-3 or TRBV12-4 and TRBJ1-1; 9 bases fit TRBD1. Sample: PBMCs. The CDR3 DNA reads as TGTGCCAGCAGTCGGGGGACAGGGTATGATCCTGAAGCTTTCTTT. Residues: CASSRGTGYDPEAFF.